The 31 T cell receptor beta chains in this list originate from one sample, sequenced in a study of PD-L1 blockade in urothelial cancer. Time point defined: peripheral blood 6 weeks after treatment start. Profiled with immunoSEQ multiplex PCR; TCRdb holds only in-frame clones, not every one. Of approximately 30,000 clones listed, about 88% are singletons. Material: PBMCs, obtained around atezolizumab (anti-PD-L1) treatment. The receptor set was obtained from a man older than 75 with urothelial cancer.

The chain carries TRBV6-5 and TRBJ2-2; TRBD2 matches 10 bases. The CDR3 is 13 amino acids. CDR1 is MNHEY and CDR2 is SVGAGI in the germline V gene. The junction had 3 bases not matched to a gene; V was cut back by 6 bases and J by 8 bases. The CDR3 bases are TGTGCCAGCAGGAGGGGACTAGCGGGGGAGCTGTTTTTT. This encodes CASRRGLAGELFF.

The rearrangement joins TRBV15 to TRBJ2-3; D may be TRBD1 (6 bases). The V end lost 3 bases, the J end lost 8 bases, and 21 bases lay between the germline ends. From germline, CDR1 is LNHNV and CDR2 YYDKDF (reference sequence). The CDR3 sequence is 16 residues long. The CDR3 loop is CATSSDPGTGLTTQYF. Written as DNA, the CDR3 is TGTGCCACCAGCAGTGATCCCGGCACAGGGTTGACTACGCAGTATTTT.

This clone has more than one count but fewer than ten. This chain uses TRBV30 with TRBJ1-2, with D hard to call. The CDR3 consists of 13 residues. The germline V gene has CDR1 GTSNPN and CDR2 SVGIG (reference sequence). The V end was cut by 5 bases, the J end by 5 bases, with 15 bases between. In DNA, the CDR3 is TGTGCCTGGGATCGCCAGGCCGCATATGGCTACACCTTC. It is translated as CAWDRQAAYGYTF.

The chain has TRBV5-1 and TRBJ2-2; D remains ambiguous. The CDR3 has 15 amino acids. Trimming took off 3 bases at V and 0 bases at J, with 9 bases between the two ends. Germline V gives CDR1 SGHRS, CDR2 YFSETQ. CDR3 nucleotides: TGCGCCAGCAGCTCTGGTAGATCGAACACCGGGGAGCTGTTTTTT. This encodes CASSSGRSNTGELFF.

The rearrangement links TRBV4-1 to TRBJ2-7; D is uncertain. V was cut by 1 base and J by 2 bases, with 18 bases left in between. Germline CDR1 reads MGHRA; CDR2 reads YSYEKL. The CDR3 is 17 residues long. Here the CDR3 DNA reads TGCGCCAGCAGCCAAGGTTTAGTGGCGGCGCGTCCCTACGAGCAGTACTTC. Its translation is CASSQGLVAARPYEQYF.

This chain links TRBV7-8 with TRBJ1-5, with D possibly matching TRBD1 (5 bases). Between the trimmed V and J ends, which lost 1 base and 5 bases, there was a span of 12 bases. Germline V gives CDR1 SGHVS, CDR2 FQNEAQ. The CDR3 covers 15 residues. In nucleotides, the CDR3 is TGTGCCAGCAGCTTAGGGGGGGGGAGTGATCAGCCCCAGCATTTT. Residues: CASSLGGGSDQPQHF.

The chain has TRBV7-2 and TRBJ2-4; 8 bases line up with TRBD1. This CDR3 comprises 17 residues. Germline V gene data show CDR1 as SGHTA and CDR2 as FQGNSA. Trimming took 5 bases from V and 0 from J; bases not matched to a gene: 9. The CDR3 loop reads CASSPRDRYLAKNIQYF. DNA for the CDR3: TGTGCCAGCAGCCCCCGGGACAGGTACCTAGCCAAAAACATTCAGTACTTC. The full variable domain, rest sourced from reference TRBV7-2 and TRBJ2-4, is GAGVSQSPSNKVTEKGKDVELRCDPISGHTALYWYRQSLGQGLEFLIYFQGNSAPDKSGLPSDRFSAERTGGSVSTLTIQRTQQEDSAVYLCASSPRDRYLAKNIQYFGAGTRLSVL.

J is TRBJ2-1 and V is TRBV9, with D unclear. This CDR3 contains 13 residues. With 0 bases removed from V and 6 bases from J, the gap between germline ends came to 7 bases. Germline-derived CDR1 and CDR2 are SGDLS and YYNGEE. The CDR3 sequence: CASSVEIANEQFF. Here the CDR3 DNA reads TGTGCCAGCAGCGTAGAAATAGCCAATGAGCAGTTCTTC.

The chain employs TRBV10-3 and TRBJ2-1, with D possibly being TRBD2 (6 bases). The CDR3 extends over 17 amino acids. V lost 0 bases and J lost 0, with 12 bases in between. Germline CDR1 ENHRY, CDR2 SYGVKD. The CDR3 region is CAISESPRGTSYNEQFF. CDR3 bases: TGTGCCATCAGTGAGTCCCCGCGGGGAACCTCCTACAATGAGCAGTTCTTC.

The V call is TRBV29-1, the J call TRBJ2-2; the match to TRBD2 covers 15 bases. The CDR3 extends over 16 amino acids. Trimming cost V 6 bases and J 5 bases; bases outside gene matches: 7. The germline gives CDR1 SQVTM, CDR2 ANQGSEA. In DNA form, the CDR3 reads TGCAGCGTGAAGGGGACTAGCGGGAGGAAAACCGGGGAGCTGTTTTTT. Its translation is CSVKGTSGRKTGELFF.

The V call is TRBV27, the J call TRBJ2-5, with 10 bases fitting TRBD2. Trimming cost V 5 bases and J 5 bases; bases outside gene matches: 2. The CDR3 consists of 13 residues. CDR1 MNHEY and CDR2 SMNVEV come from the germline V gene (reference sequence). The CDR3 spells CASSPTSGETQYF. In nucleotides, the CDR3 is TGTGCCAGCAGTCCGACTAGCGGGGAGACCCAGTACTTC.

The chain employs TRBV29-1 and TRBJ2-1; D perhaps matches TRBD2 (5 bases). This CDR3 region has 12 residues. Trimming pared 6 bases from V and 4 bases from J, leaving 10 bases between. CDR1 is SQVTM and CDR2 is ANQGSEA in the germline V gene. The CDR3 coding sequence is TGCAGCGTCCAGGACTTATACAATGAGCAGTTCTTC. This gives the protein CSVQDLYNEQFF.

V usage is TRBV7-9 and J usage is TRBJ1-1, with D perhaps TRBD1 (5 bases). This CDR3 has 17 residues. The germline V and J ends were trimmed by 5 bases and 1 base, with 20 bases remaining between them. Germline V lookup: CDR1 SEHNR, CDR2 FQNEAQ (reference sequence). DNA for the CDR3: TGTGCCAGCAGCACTATGTCAGGGCAGATAAGGAACACTGAAGCTTTCTTT. Translated: CASSTMSGQIRNTEAFF.

The V and J genes are TRBV30 and TRBJ2-5; D possibly corresponds to TRBD2 (6 bases). With 5 bases removed from V and 1 base from J, the gap between germline ends came to 17 bases. The CDR3 extends over 15 amino acids. The germline V gene encodes CDR1 GTSNPN and CDR2 SVGIG (reference sequence). The CDR3 is CAWGKLAVIQETQYF. CDR3 bases: TGTGCCTGGGGGAAACTAGCAGTGATCCAAGAGACCCAGTACTTC.

This sequence joins TRBV28 and TRBJ1-1; possibly TRBD1 for D (6 bases). Trimming removed 5 bases from V and 1 base from J, with 14 bases in between. CDR1 MDHEN and CDR2 SYDVKM come from the germline V gene. The CDR3 has 15 amino acids. Here the CDR3 reads CASSIPSTGNTEAFF. As DNA, the CDR3 is TGTGCCAGCAGTATCCCCTCGACAGGGAACACTGAAGCTTTCTTT.

The chain carries TRBV13 and TRBJ2-7, with D perhaps TRBD1 (7 bases). V lost 6 bases to trimming and J lost 4 bases, with 13 bases between them. Germline loops: CDR1 PRHDT, CDR2 FYEKMQ (reference sequence). This CDR3 is built from 13 residues. CDR3 residues: CASSKTGRYEQYF. The CDR3 nucleotides read TGTGCCAGCAGTAAGACAGGGAGGTACGAGCAGTACTTC.

The chain uses TRBV4-1 and TRBJ2-7, with D possibly TRBD1 on 5 matching bases. Germline values: CDR1 MGHRA, CDR2 YSYEKL. With 1 base removed from V and 0 bases from J, the gap between germline ends came to 22 bases. The CDR3 runs to 19 residues. The CDR3 DNA reads TGCGCCAGCAGCCAAGGCGCACTCAGGGAAGGAATTGGCTCCTACGAGCAGTACTTC. Amino acids: CASSQGALREGIGSYEQYF.

The chain combines TRBV11-2 with TRBJ1-2; 7 bases agree with TRBD1. Germline loops: CDR1 SGHAT, CDR2 FQNNGV. The CDR3 length is 17 residues. The trim removed 6 bases at V and 3 bases at J, leaving 16 bases unmatched. CDR3 sequence reads: CASRQQGLHSQYYGYTF. In DNA form, the CDR3 reads TGTGCCAGCAGACAACAGGGGCTCCATTCCCAGTACTATGGCTACACCTTC.

The chain links TRBV7-2 to TRBJ2-7, with D possibly TRBD1 on 5 matching bases. Trimming pared 1 base from V and 2 bases from J, leaving 12 bases between. Germline V lookup: CDR1 SGHTA, CDR2 FQGNSA. The CDR3 loop spans 15 amino acids. The CDR3 sequence: CASSLGQGMAYEQYF. In DNA, the CDR3 is TGTGCCAGCAGCTTAGGGCAGGGAATGGCCTACGAGCAGTACTTC.

The chain combines TRBV18 with TRBJ2-1, with TRBD2 identical over 8 bases. The length of the CDR3 is 13 residues. J gave up 8 bases and V 2 bases, and 2 bases lay outside the gene matches. The germline gives CDR1 KGHSH, CDR2 LQKENI. The CDR3 spells CASSPGTRDEQFF. The CDR3 DNA follows: TGTGCCAGCTCACCAGGGACTAGAGATGAGCAGTTCTTC.

The CDR3 region has the DNA TGCAGCGTCGCGGGACTAGCCCCGATCAATGAGCAGTTCTTC. Encoded protein: CSVAGLAPINEQFF. The chain carries TRBV29-1 and TRBJ2-1, with 9 nucleotides matching TRBD2. The CDR3 runs to 14 residues. Germline V gene lookup returns CDR1 SQVTM and CDR2 ANQGSEA. J was trimmed by 6 bases and V by 6 bases; bases with no gene match: 9.

The rearrangement uses TRBV4-3 and TRBJ1-2; D is unclear. This CDR3 spans 15 amino acids. V lost 0 bases, J lost 4 bases, and 12 bases lay in between. From germline, CDR1 is LGHNA and CDR2 YSLEER. As DNA, the CDR3 is TGCGCCAGCAGCCAAGAAGGTGATGGCGGCTATGGCTACACCTTC. Encoded protein: CASSQEGDGGYGYTF.

This sequence joins TRBV14 and TRBJ2-1, with 10 positions matching TRBD2. The ends lost 1 base at V and 4 bases at J; junction bases unmatched: 4. This CDR3 is 16 amino acids long. Germline CDR1 is SGHDN and CDR2 is FVKESK. The CDR3: CASSQGSGRGYNEQFF. CDR3 nucleotides: TGTGCCAGCAGCCAAGGGAGCGGGAGGGGGTACAATGAGCAGTTCTTC. The full variable domain, completed using reference TRBV14 and TRBJ2-1, is EAGVTQFPSHSVIEKGQTVTLRCDPISGHDNLYWYRRVMGKEIKFLLHFVKESKQDESGMPNNRFLAERTGGTYSTLKVQPAELEDSGVYFCASSQGSGRGYNEQFFGPGTRLTVL.

The CDR3 nucleotides read TGTGCCAGTGGGGGCCAGGGTCGTAATGAAAAACTGTTTTTT. Its protein product is CASGGQGRNEKLFF. This chain connects TRBV19 to TRBJ1-4; possibly TRBD1 for D (6 bases). Germline V gives CDR1 LNHDA, CDR2 SQIVND (reference sequence). This CDR3 is 14 amino acids long. V shed 8 bases and J shed 4 bases, with 14 bases lying between them.

This chain connects TRBV10-3 to TRBJ2-7; the D is unclear. V lost 2 bases to trimming and J lost 9 bases, with 8 bases between them. CDR1 and CDR2 (germline): ENHRY, SYGVKD. The CDR3 covers 11 residues. Here the CDR3 DNA reads TGTGCCATCAGTGAGACTGGTGGGCAGTACTTC. Protein sequence: CAISETGGQYF.

The chain joins TRBV19 to TRBJ2-1, with TRBD2 as a possible D gene (6 bases). This CDR3 spans 15 amino acids. Germline values: CDR1 LNHDA, CDR2 SQIVND (reference sequence). Trimming took 6 bases from V and 0 from J, leaving 12 bases between them. The CDR3 sequence is CASRERASSYNEQFF. The CDR3 DNA reads as TGTGCCAGTAGGGAGCGGGCCAGCTCCTACAATGAGCAGTTCTTC.

The J gene is TRBJ2-3, the V gene TRBV19, with 8 nucleotides matching TRBD1. Germline CDR1 LNHDA, CDR2 SQIVND (reference sequence). V trimming: 4 bases; J trimming: 4 bases; junction bases outside the gene matches: 10. CDR3 length equals 16 residues. CDR3 nucleotide sequence: TGTGCCAGTAGTAATTTGGCAGGGGGCTTCCCAGATACGCAGTATTTT. Translating gives CASSNLAGGFPDTQYF.

The gene calls are TRBV10-3 and TRBJ2-7; 11 nucleotides line up with TRBD2. J gave up 1 base and V 9 bases, and 11 bases lay outside the gene matches. The CDR3 extends over 16 amino acids. Germline V gene lookup returns CDR1 ENHRY and CDR2 SYGVKD. The CDR3 DNA follows: TGTGCCATTCTACACCGACTAGCGGGACCGTCCTACGAGCAGTACTTC. Protein product: CAILHRLAGPSYEQYF.

The chain employs TRBV27 and TRBJ2-3; D gene ambiguous. The CDR3 is 13 amino acids. V dropped 4 bases and J dropped 0 bases, with 5 bases sitting between them. In germline, CDR1 is MNHEY, CDR2 SMNVEV (reference sequence). CDR3 sequence reads: CASSSYSTDTQYF. The CDR3 DNA reads as TGTGCCAGCAGTTCTTATAGCACAGATACGCAGTATTTT.

This clone occurred a few times. V and J are TRBV7-2 and TRBJ2-2, with 7 bases fitting TRBD1. Germline-derived CDR1 and CDR2 are SGHTA and FQGNSA. V shed 7 bases, J shed 7 bases, and the junction held 6 bases outside the gene matches. The CDR3 has 13 amino acids. CDR3 region: CASTDRVNGELFF. The CDR3 DNA sequence: TGTGCCAGCACCGACAGGGTGAACGGGGAGCTGTTTTTT.

The chain has TRBV5-8 and TRBJ2-2, with TRBD2 identical over 9 bases. V shed 4 bases and J 7 bases; nucleotides not matched to a gene: 14. Per the germline V gene, CDR1 is SGHTS and CDR2 is YDEGEE. The CDR3 is made up of 17 amino acids. The DNA of the CDR3 is TGTGCCAGCAGCCTGGAGGGACTAGCTAAGGGCGTCGGGGAGCTGTTTTTT. As protein: CASSLEGLAKGVGELFF.